Sequencing of this T cell receptor (beta chain) was carried out in a study of blood T cell repertoires in COVID-19. Study at large: Sites across the United States, Italy and Spain contributed samples from acute and convalescent COVID-19. T cells, B-cell-depleted T cells, or PBMCs supplied cDNA or gDNA.

Some clones are missing from TCRdb's copy, which holds only in-frame ones; the method was immunoSEQ multiplex PCR. The table records fewer than 350,000 clones, 90% of them present only once. Enrolment of Seattle patients took place during active infection, and they were followed longitudinally. The CDR3 runs 12 residues. Per the germline V gene, CDR1 is SGHRS and CDR2 is YFSETQ. The J segment lost 10 bases and the V segment lost 3 bases, leaving 3 bases of the junction unmatched. This clonotype was obtained from a woman younger than 45 with COVID-19, enrolled during active disease. This chain joins TRBV5-1 and TRBJ2-1, with TRBD1 matching over 8 bases. Specimen: peripheral blood. This CDR3 is CASSYRTGEQFF. In DNA, the CDR3 is TGCGCCAGCAGCTACCGGACAGGGGAGCAGTTCTTC. The whole variable domain, filled in from reference TRBV5-1 and TRBJ2-1, reads KAGVTQTPRYLIKTRGQQVTLSCSPISGHRSVSWYQQTPGQGLQFLFEYFSETQRNKGNFPGRFSGRQFSNSRSEMNVSTLELGDSALYLCASSYRTGEQFFGPGTRLTVL.